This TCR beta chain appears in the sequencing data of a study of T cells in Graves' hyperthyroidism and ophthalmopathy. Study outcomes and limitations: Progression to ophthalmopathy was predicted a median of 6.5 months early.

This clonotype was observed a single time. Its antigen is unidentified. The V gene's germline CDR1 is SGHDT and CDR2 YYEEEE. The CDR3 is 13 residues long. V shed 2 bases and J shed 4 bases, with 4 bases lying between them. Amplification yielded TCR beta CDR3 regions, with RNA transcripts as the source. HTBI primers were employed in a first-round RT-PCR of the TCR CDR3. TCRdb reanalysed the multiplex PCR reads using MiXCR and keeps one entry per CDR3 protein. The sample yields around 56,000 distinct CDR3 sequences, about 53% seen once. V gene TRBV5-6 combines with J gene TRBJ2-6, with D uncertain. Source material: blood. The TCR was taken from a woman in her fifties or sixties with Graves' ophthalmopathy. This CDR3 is CASSFTGANVLTF. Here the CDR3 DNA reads TGTGCCAGCAGCTTCACCGGGGCCAACGTCCTGACTTTC. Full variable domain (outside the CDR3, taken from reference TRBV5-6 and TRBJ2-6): DAGVTQSPTHLIKTRGQQVTLRCSPKSGHDTVSWYQQALGQGPQFIFQYYEEEERQRGNFPDRFSGHQFPNYSSELNVNALLLGDSALYLCASSFTGANVLTFGAGSRLTVL.